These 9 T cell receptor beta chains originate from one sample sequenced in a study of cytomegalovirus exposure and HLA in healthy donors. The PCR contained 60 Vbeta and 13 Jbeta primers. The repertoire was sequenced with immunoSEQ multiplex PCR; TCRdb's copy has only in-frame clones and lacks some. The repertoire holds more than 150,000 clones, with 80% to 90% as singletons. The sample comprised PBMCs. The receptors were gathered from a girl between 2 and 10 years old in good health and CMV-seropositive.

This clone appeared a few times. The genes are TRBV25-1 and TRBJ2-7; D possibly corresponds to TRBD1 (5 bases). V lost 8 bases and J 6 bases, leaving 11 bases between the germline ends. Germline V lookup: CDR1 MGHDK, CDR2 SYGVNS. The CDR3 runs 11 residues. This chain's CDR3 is CASQGNPEQYF. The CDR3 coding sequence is TGTGCCAGCCAGGGAAATCCCGAGCAGTACTTC.

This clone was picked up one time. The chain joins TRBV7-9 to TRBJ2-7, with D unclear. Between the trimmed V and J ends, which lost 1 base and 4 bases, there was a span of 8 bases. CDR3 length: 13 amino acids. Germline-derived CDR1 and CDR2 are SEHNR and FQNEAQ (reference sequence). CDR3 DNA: TGTGCCAGCAGCTTAGGGGCCACTTACGAGCAGTACTTC. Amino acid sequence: CASSLGATYEQYF.

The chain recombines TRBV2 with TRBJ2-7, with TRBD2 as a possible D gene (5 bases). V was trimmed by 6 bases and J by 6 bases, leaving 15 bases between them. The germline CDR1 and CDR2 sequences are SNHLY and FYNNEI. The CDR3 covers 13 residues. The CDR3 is CASRRSPRGEQYF. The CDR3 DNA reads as TGTGCCAGCAGACGGAGTCCTCGGGGCGAGCAGTACTTC.

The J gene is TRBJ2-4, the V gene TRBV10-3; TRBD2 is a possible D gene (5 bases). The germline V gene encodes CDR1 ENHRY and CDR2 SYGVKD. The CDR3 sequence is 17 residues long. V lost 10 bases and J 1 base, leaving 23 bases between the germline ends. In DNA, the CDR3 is TGTGCCACCATAAACTCTAAAGTAGGCGGGGCCAAAAACATTCAGTACTTC. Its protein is CATINSKVGGAKNIQYF.

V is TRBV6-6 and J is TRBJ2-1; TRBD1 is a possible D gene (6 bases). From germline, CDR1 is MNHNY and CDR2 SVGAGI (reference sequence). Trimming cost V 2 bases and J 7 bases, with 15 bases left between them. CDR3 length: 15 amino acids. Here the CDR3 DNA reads TGTGCCAGCAGTTACCCGGGCACGAGGGGGAATGAGCAGTTCTTC. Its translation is CASSYPGTRGNEQFF.

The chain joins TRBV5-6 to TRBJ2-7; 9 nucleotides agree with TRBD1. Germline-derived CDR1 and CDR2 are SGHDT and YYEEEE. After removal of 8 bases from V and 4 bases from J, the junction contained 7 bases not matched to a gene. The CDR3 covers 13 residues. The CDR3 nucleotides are TGTGCCAGTGGCCTGACAGGGGGGTACGAGCAGTACTTC. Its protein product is CASGLTGGYEQYF.

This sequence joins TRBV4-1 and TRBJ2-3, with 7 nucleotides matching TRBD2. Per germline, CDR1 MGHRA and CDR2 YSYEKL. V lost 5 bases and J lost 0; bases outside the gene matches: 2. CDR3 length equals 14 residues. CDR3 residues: CASSSRESTDTQYF. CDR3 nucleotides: TGCGCCAGCAGCTCGCGGGAGAGCACAGATACGCAGTATTTT.

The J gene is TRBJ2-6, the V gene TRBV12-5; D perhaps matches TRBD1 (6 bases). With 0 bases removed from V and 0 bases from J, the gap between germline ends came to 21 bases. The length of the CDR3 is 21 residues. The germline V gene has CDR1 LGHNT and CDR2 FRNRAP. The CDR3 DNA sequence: TGTGCTAGTGGTTTGGTAGCCTCCTACCCCTGGGGGCCCTCTGGGGCCAACGTCCTGACTTTC. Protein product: CASGLVASYPWGPSGANVLTF. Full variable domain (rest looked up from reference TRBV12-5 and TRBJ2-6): DARVTQTPRHKVTEMGQEVTMRCQPILGHNTVFWYRQTMMQGLELLAYFRNRAPLDDSGMPKDRFSAEMPDATLATLKIQPSEPRDSAVYFCASGLVASYPWGPSGANVLTFGAGSRLTVL.

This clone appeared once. The CDR3 loop is CASSDQGVSFGEQYF. For the CDR3, the DNA is TGTGCCAGCAGTGACCAGGGGGTTTCGTTTGGCGAGCAGTACTTC. V and J are TRBV27 and TRBJ2-7; 7 bases agree with TRBD1. The trim removed 5 bases at V and 6 bases at J, leaving 13 bases unmatched. The CDR3 runs to 15 residues. CDR1 and CDR2 from the germline V gene are MNHEY and SMNVEV (reference sequence).